The 2 T cell receptor beta chains reported below all come from one sample, sequenced in a study of blood T cell repertoires in COVID-19. Profiling relied on immunoSEQ multiplex PCR, and the TCRdb table lists in-frame clones only, not all of them. The repertoire holds around 240,000 clones, around 93% seen once, with more than 1% in the top ten. The sequenced material came from PBMCs or T cells enriched from blood (not recorded which). The source of these receptors is a human donor in a cohort exposed to, infected with or recovered from COVID-19 (not recorded which). The donor label of this sample is uncertain.

The chain uses TRBV7-9 and TRBJ1-1; maybe TRBD1 (5 bases). Trimming stripped 1 base from V and 0 bases from J, with 9 bases between. Germline-derived CDR1 and CDR2 are SEHNR and FQNEAQ (reference sequence). The CDR3 is 15 residues long. CDR3 residues: CASSLDRTMNTEAFF. Here the CDR3 DNA reads TGTGCCAGCAGCTTAGACAGGACAATGAACACTGAAGCTTTCTTT.

The V and J genes are TRBV18 and TRBJ1-5; no clear D gene. This CDR3 contains 12 residues. V lost 4 bases, J lost 11 bases, and 12 bases lay in between. From germline, CDR1 is KGHSH and CDR2 LQKENI. For the CDR3, the DNA is TGTGCCAGCTCACTACGCGGGGAGGCCCAGCATTTT. It translates to CASSLRGEAQHF.